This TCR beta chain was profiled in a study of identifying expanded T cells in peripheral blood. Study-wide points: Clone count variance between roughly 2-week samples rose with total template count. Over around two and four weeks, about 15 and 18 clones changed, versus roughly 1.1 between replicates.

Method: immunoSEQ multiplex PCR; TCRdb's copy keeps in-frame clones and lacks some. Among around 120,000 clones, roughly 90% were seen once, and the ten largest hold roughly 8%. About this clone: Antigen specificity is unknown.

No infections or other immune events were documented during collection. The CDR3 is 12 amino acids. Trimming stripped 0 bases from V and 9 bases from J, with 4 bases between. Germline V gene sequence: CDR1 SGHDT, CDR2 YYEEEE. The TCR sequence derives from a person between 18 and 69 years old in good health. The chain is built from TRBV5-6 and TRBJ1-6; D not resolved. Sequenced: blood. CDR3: CASSLDLSPLHF. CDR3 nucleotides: TGTGCCAGCAGCTTGGATCTTTCACCCCTCCACTTT.